What follows are 18 T cell receptor beta chains derived from one specimen sequenced in a study of beta chain features in type 1 diabetes. Expressed TCRB transcripts were sequenced, since all the RNA that had been isolated was reverse transcribed. Profiled with immunoSEQ multiplex PCR; TCRdb holds only in-frame clones, not every one. The table shows about 340,000 clones, with less than 10% occurring only once. The specimen was central memory CD4+ T cells from blood. Receptor source: a woman aged 18-35 years in good health.

The chain carries TRBV6-6 and TRBJ2-1; D is unclear. Germline V gene lookup returns CDR1 MNHNY and CDR2 SVGAGI (reference sequence). CDR3 length: 15 residues. Trimming took off 1 base at V and 3 bases at J, with 10 bases between the two ends. The CDR3 spells CASSYLVSLYNEQFF. CDR3 in DNA: TGTGCCAGCAGTTACTTAGTGTCCCTCTACAATGAGCAGTTCTTC.

This clone came up many times. V and J are TRBV9 and TRBJ2-7; D gene unclear. Trimming shortened V by 0 bases and J by 3 bases, and 7 bases separated the two germline ends. The CDR3 extends over 13 amino acids. Germline-derived CDR1 and CDR2 are SGDLS and YYNGEE. CDR3 residues: CASSVAVSYEQYF. In nucleotides, the CDR3 is TGTGCCAGCAGCGTAGCGGTGAGCTACGAGCAGTACTTC.

This clone appeared a few times. The J gene is TRBJ2-7, the V gene TRBV5-1; TRBD2 matches at 8 bases. V shed 4 bases and J 2 bases; nucleotides not matched to a gene: 5. CDR1 and CDR2 (germline): SGHRS, YFSETQ. The CDR3 totals 14 residues. CDR3 sequence (DNA): TGCGCCAGCAGCCACGGACTAGCTCCCTACGAGCAGTACTTC. As protein: CASSHGLAPYEQYF.

The chain has TRBV10-3 and TRBJ2-2, with D possibly being TRBD1 (6 bases). Deletions cut 10 bases from V and 6 bases from J, with 15 bases between. The CDR3 has 13 residues. Germline loops: CDR1 ENHRY, CDR2 SYGVKD. The CDR3 nucleotides are TGTGCCAGCAAGTCAGGGGTTTCCGGGGAGCTGTTTTTT. Translation gives CASKSGVSGELFF.

Only a few counts were recorded for this clone. Different DNA sequences within this sample yield the same CDR3. The chain is built from TRBV5-1 and TRBJ2-1; D not certain. Germline lookup yields CDR1 SGHRS and CDR2 YFSETQ. The V and J ends lost 2 bases and 0 bases respectively, with 6 bases between them. CDR3 length: 14 amino acids. The CDR3 is CASSLASSYNEQFF. CDR3 DNA: TGCGCCAGCAGCTTAGCGAGCTCCTACAATGAGCAGTTCTTC.

This clone was seen a handful of times. This sample also contains other DNA sequences that code for the same CDR3. The gene calls are TRBV7-9 and TRBJ2-2; TRBD1 is a possible D gene (5 bases). This CDR3 is built from 13 residues. V lost 5 bases and J 5 bases, leaving 9 bases between the germline ends. Germline V gene data show CDR1 as SEHNR and CDR2 as FQNEAQ (reference sequence). CDR3: CASSLQGTGELFF. Here the CDR3 DNA reads TGTGCCAGCAGCCTGCAGGGAACCGGGGAGCTGTTTTTT.

The V and J genes are TRBV28 and TRBJ2-5; TRBD1 matches at 7 bases. With 4 bases clipped from V and 5 bases from J, the junction kept 13 bases outside the gene matches. Germline lookup yields CDR1 MDHEN and CDR2 SYDVKM. The CDR3 length is 16 residues. The CDR3 loop is CASSSQTGRQWETQYF. Here the CDR3 DNA reads TGTGCCAGCAGTTCGCAGACAGGGCGTCAATGGGAGACCCAGTACTTC.

The V gene is TRBV5-1, the J gene TRBJ2-1; 9 bases align to TRBD2. V gave up 0 bases and J gave up 8 bases; unmatched junction bases: 12. Germline loops: CDR1 SGHRS, CDR2 YFSETQ. There are 17 residues in the CDR3. Written as DNA, the CDR3 is TGCGCCAGCAGCTTGGCCGTGGTAGCGGGAGTACGCGATGAGCAGTTCTTC. Translating it yields CASSLAVVAGVRDEQFF.

This clone turned up a few times. The V and J genes are TRBV4-2 and TRBJ1-4; TRBD1 is a possible D gene (5 bases). The CDR3 sequence is 14 residues long. In germline, CDR1 is LGHNA, CDR2 YNFKEQ. V lost 3 bases and J 8 bases, leaving 13 bases between the germline ends. CDR3 coding DNA: TGTGCCAGCAGCCACTCGGACACGGGCGAAAAACTGTTTTTT. Amino acid sequence: CASSHSDTGEKLFF.

This clone was seen a handful of times. V gene TRBV15 combines with J gene TRBJ2-7, with 9 bases matching TRBD1. From germline, CDR1 is LNHNV and CDR2 YYDKDF (reference sequence). CDR3 length equals 14 residues. The V and J ends lost 7 bases and 5 bases, in that order; junction bases with no gene match: 9. In DNA, the CDR3 is TGTGCCACCACTACGGGACAGGGTCTGAACGAGCAGTACTTC. Residues: CATTTGQGLNEQYF.

The rearrangement links TRBV7-2 to TRBJ1-5; D uncertain. V was cut by 1 base and J by 0 bases, with 4 bases left in between. CDR1 SGHTA and CDR2 FQGNSA come from the germline V gene. The CDR3 is 14 amino acids. DNA of the CDR3: TGTGCCAGCAGCTTAGTCCTTAGCAATCAGCCCCAGCATTTT. This codes for CASSLVLSNQPQHF.

This chain uses TRBV5-5 with TRBJ1-4; the match to TRBD1 covers 8 bases. Trimming at V came to 3 bases and at J to 4 bases, leaving 8 bases not matched to a gene. Germline CDR1 reads SGHKS; CDR2 reads YYEKEE (reference sequence). This CDR3 contains 16 residues. The CDR3 reads CASSYAPGQDNEKLFF. The DNA for the CDR3 is TGTGCCAGCAGCTACGCTCCGGGACAGGATAATGAAAAACTGTTTTTT. The full variable domain, its missing parts supplied by reference TRBV5-5 and TRBJ1-4, is DAGVTQSPTHLIKTRGQQVTLRCSPISGHKSVSWYQQVLGQGPQFIFQYYEKEERGRGNFPDRFSARQFPNYSSELNVNALLLGDSALYLCASSYAPGQDNEKLFFGSGTQLSVL.

This clone has a handful of counts. The rearrangement uses TRBV7-2 and TRBJ2-7; 7 bases are a match to TRBD2. Germline loops: CDR1 SGHTA, CDR2 FQGNSA. The CDR3 sequence is 15 residues long. The V and J ends lost 5 bases and 6 bases, in that order; junction bases with no gene match: 13. DNA of the CDR3: TGTGCCAGCAGCCAAACTCGGGCGGGAGTGGCCGAGCAGTACTTC. Translated, it gives CASSQTRAGVAEQYF.

The gene calls are TRBV7-6 and TRBJ1-2; D is uncertain. This CDR3 is 16 amino acids long. Trimming removed 5 bases from V and 4 bases from J, with 20 bases in between. Per the germline V gene, CDR1 is SGHVS and CDR2 is FNYEAQ. CDR3 sequence (DNA): TGTGCCAGCAGCCCAAGGAGTACAGCACTGTCCTATGGCTACACCTTC. Translation: CASSPRSTALSYGYTF.

This clone was observed a few times. The chain uses TRBV27 and TRBJ1-3, with D tentatively TRBD1 (6 bases). The germline V gene has CDR1 MNHEY and CDR2 SMNVEV (reference sequence). This CDR3 has 15 amino acids. Between the trimmed V and J ends, which lost 0 bases and 2 bases, there was a span of 8 bases. CDR3 bases: TGTGCCAGCAGTTTATCGAGGGGGGCTGGAAACACCATATATTTT. Amino acid sequence: CASSLSRGAGNTIYF.

This chain joins TRBV7-3 and TRBJ1-1, with 7 bases fitting TRBD1. This CDR3 contains 13 residues. The germline gives CDR1 SGHTA, CDR2 FQGTGA. V dropped 5 bases and J dropped 6; count of bases not matched to a gene: 6. The chain's CDR3 is CASSLTGVSEAFF. DNA of the CDR3: TGTGCCAGCAGCCTCACAGGGGTGTCTGAAGCTTTCTTT.

Many counts were recorded for this clone. The chain joins TRBV7-3 to TRBJ2-1; a weak D match, TRBD2 (5 bases). Germline V gene lookup returns CDR1 SGHTA and CDR2 FQGTGA. Trimming took 4 bases from V and 7 from J, leaving 17 bases between them. This CDR3 is built from 15 residues. As DNA, the CDR3 is TGTGCCAGCAGCTCAACCTCCGGAGGTGCAAATGAGCAGTTCTTC. Translation: CASSSTSGGANEQFF.

Comment on this clone: This specimen includes other DNA sequences encoding the same CDR3. This chain uses TRBV18 with TRBJ2-1, with TRBD2 matching 8 bases. The CDR3 covers 15 residues. Germline CDR1 and CDR2: KGHSH and LQKENI. V lost 1 base to trimming and J lost 2 bases; unmatched junction nucleotides: 1. The CDR3 loop reads CASSPLAGTYNEQFF. CDR3 coding DNA: TGTGCCAGCTCACCACTAGCGGGGACCTACAATGAGCAGTTCTTC.